The next 3 T cell receptor beta chains were all read from a single sample in a study of cytomegalovirus exposure and HLA in healthy donors. PCR primers comprised 60 Vbeta and 13 Jbeta primers. Produced via immunoSEQ multiplex PCR; TCRdb's table is partial and in-frame only. The table has approximately 110,000 clones, around four fifths seen once. Sequenced sample: PBMCs. These receptors all stem from a middle-aged woman in good health and CMV-seronegative.

This clone was found once. The rearrangement links TRBV6-5 to TRBJ2-1; D unclear. This CDR3 has 15 amino acids. The V and J ends lost 0 bases and 7 bases respectively, with 13 bases between them. In germline, CDR1 is MNHEY, CDR2 SVGAGI. The CDR3 DNA is TGTGCCAGCAGTTACTCGAATCGAGGTTTTAATGAGCAGTTCTTC. Translation: CASSYSNRGFNEQFF.

Here the CDR3 reads CASSSPRTSGGAEQFF. The CDR3 nucleotides are TGTGCCAGCAGTTCCCCCCGGACTAGCGGGGGGGCTGAGCAGTTCTTC. The gene calls are TRBV6-5 and TRBJ2-1; TRBD2 matches at 15 bases. In germline, CDR1 is MNHEY, CDR2 SVGAGI. This CDR3 region has 16 residues. V was clipped by 4 bases and J by 9 bases; unmatched bases: 7.

The J gene is TRBJ2-2, the V gene TRBV11-3, with 13 positions matching TRBD2. V trimming: 5 bases; J trimming: 7 bases; junction bases outside the gene matches: 7. The CDR3 runs 16 residues. CDR1 and CDR2 (germline): SGHNT, YENEEA. CDR3 sequence (DNA): TGTGCCAGCAGCGCCGGGACTAGCGGGGTCGGCGGGGAGCTGTTTTTT. Amino acids: CASSAGTSGVGGELFF. Full variable domain (rest looked up from reference TRBV11-3 and TRBJ2-2): EAGVVQSPRYKIIEKKQPVAFWCNPISGHNTLYWYLQNLGQGPELLIRYENEEAVDDSQLPKDRFSAERLKGVDSTLKIQPAELGDSAVYLCASSAGTSGVGGELFFGEGSRLTVL.